The clone carrying this TCR beta chain occurred once. A junction boundary mismatches the germline segment, possibly from a read error. The sample is drawn from a study of metastatic and nonmetastatic thyroid tumors. MiXCR re-clonotyped the PCR reads for TCRdb. The sample carries 32,000 or so clones, about a sixth recorded once. No patient received treatment before thyroid surgery. CDR3 size: 14 residues. Germline loops: CDR1 MGHRA, CDR2 YSYEKL. J is TRBJ2-5 and V is TRBV4-1; a weak D match, TRBD1 (6 bases). The sequencing sample was made of blood. This TCR derives from a male donor with papillary thyroid cancer or a benign thyroid nodule (not recorded which). Some clones in this sample may be carry-over from other donors' samples. CDR3 region: CASSHWNREDTQYF. The CDR3, as DNA: TGCGCCAGCAGCCATTGGAACAGGGAAGATACCCAGTACTTC.